This T cell receptor beta chain was identified in a study of T cells in Graves' hyperthyroidism and ophthalmopathy. The study's findings and limits: Expanded thyroid clonotypes (above 0.001) were mostly also found in blood.

The CDR3 is made up of 13 amino acids. From germline, CDR1 is SQVTM and CDR2 ANQGSEA. Trimming shortened V by 8 bases and J by 2 bases, and 10 bases separated the two germline ends. The count of this clonotype is one. The target antigen is unknown. Amplification of TCR beta CDR3 regions used RNA as the template. A set of HTBI primers served as the primers for a first-round RT-PCR of the TCR CDR3. TCRdb re-analysed the multiplex PCR reads in MiXCR, keeping a single row per CDR3 protein. The sample carries around 660,000 distinct CDR3 sequences, about 45% recorded once. This TCR derives from an adult man with Graves' disease, either hyperthyroidism or ophthalmopathy (not recorded which). The sequencing input was peripheral blood or thyroid tissue (not recorded which). The V gene is TRBV29-1, the J gene TRBJ2-6; no definite D call. CDR3 loop: CSLETAGANVLTF. CDR3 in DNA: TGCAGCCTGGAGACGGCTGGGGCCAACGTCCTGACTTTC.